Listed below are T cell receptor beta chains from one sample, sequenced in a study of blood T cell repertoires in COVID-19. Repertoires were generated with immunoSEQ multiplex PCR, while TCRdb's copy carries only in-frame clones and drops some. Among over 15,000 clones listed, about 88% were seen once. What was sequenced was peripheral blood. All receptors derive from a man between 60 and 75 years old with acute or convalescent COVID-19. Each CDR3 is given with its conserved first and last residue. Each record gives: CDR3 DNA, CDR3 protein, V gene, J gene, clone size, D gene. D genes are given only for firm matches. Only some rows state a clone size, as once, few, many or a class for expanded clones.

TGTGCCAGCAGTTACTCCCGAGACACTGAAGCTTTCTTT	CASSYSRDTEAFF	TRBV6-6	TRBJ1-1	NA	NA
TGTGCCAGCAGCCGTCCGGGACAGGGGGCCGGGGAGCTGTTTTTT	CASSRPGQGAGELFF	TRBV7-2	TRBJ2-2	NA	TRBD1
TGTGCCAGCAGCTTTAGAGGGGGGGTTCTCCCGAATGAGCAGTTCTTC	CASSFRGGVLPNEQFF	TRBV7-2	TRBJ2-1	NA	NA
TGTGCCAGCAGTGAAGTGTTGGCTCAGGGATCGTCCTACGAGCAGTACTTC	CASSEVLAQGSSYEQYF	TRBV6-1	TRBJ2-7	NA	NA
TGTGCCAGCAGCGATCGACAGGTGGCGGTCTATGGCTACACCTTC	CASSDRQVAVYGYTF	TRBV5-8	TRBJ1-2	few	NA
TGTGCCACCGTGCGGGACTCCTTTAATGAAAAACTGTTTTTT	CATVRDSFNEKLFF	TRBV6-5	TRBJ1-4	NA	NA
TGTGCCAGCAACAGGGACCCAGATACGCAGTATTTT	CASNRDPDTQYF	TRBV12-3/TRBV12-4	TRBJ2-3	NA	NA
TGTGCCAGCAGGGCGGCAATGTACGGAAACACCATATATTTT	CASRAAMYGNTIYF	TRBV6-5	TRBJ1-3	NA	NA
TGTGCCAGCAGCTTGACAGGGGAAAAACTGTTTTTT	CASSLTGEKLFF	TRBV7-2	TRBJ1-4	NA	TRBD1
TGTGCCAGCAGCGATAAAACAACAGGGGGAAGACCCAACGAGCAGTACTTC	CASSDKTTGGRPNEQYF	TRBV7-9	TRBJ2-7	NA	TRBD1
TGTGCCAGCAGCCCCGTAATACTAGCGGGGCGGGAGTTCTTC	CASSPVILAGREFF	TRBV11-2	TRBJ2-1	NA	TRBD2
TGTGCCAGCAATCGTTGGACTAGCGGGGTCACCGGGGAGCTGTTTTTT	CASNRWTSGVTGELFF	TRBV7-9	TRBJ2-2	NA	TRBD2
TGTGCCAGTAGCATTACAGGGGGCGCCGCTGGTGAGCAGTACTTC	CASSITGGAAGEQYF	TRBV19	TRBJ2-7	NA	TRBD1
TGTGCCAGCAGCGTAATAAGCGGCAGCACAGATACGCAGTATTTT	CASSVISGSTDTQYF	TRBV9	TRBJ2-3	NA	NA
TGTGCCATCAGTGAGACAGGGTATGAGCAGTTCTTC	CAISETGYEQFF	TRBV10-3	TRBJ2-1	NA	NA
TGTGCCAGCAGACGGACACCCGGGACACGGTTCTACGAGCAGTACTTC	CASRRTPGTRFYEQYF	TRBV28	TRBJ2-7	NA	NA
TGTGCCAGCAGCCCATTCACCGGGGAGCTGTTTTTT	CASSPFTGELFF	TRBV11-2	TRBJ2-2	once	NA
TGTGCCAGCAGTTACCTACAGGGGGTACTCATCACAGATACGCAGTATTTT	CASSYLQGVLITDTQYF	TRBV6-2/TRBV6-3	TRBJ2-3	NA	TRBD1
TGTGCCAGCAGCTTAGTTGGGACAGCTGCCACTGAAGCTTTCTTT	CASSLVGTAATEAFF	TRBV25-1	TRBJ1-1	NA	TRBD1
TGCGCCAGCAGCCGCCCCCTCGGACAGGGGGCGAAGAACACTGAAGCTTTCTTT	CASSRPLGQGAKNTEAFF	TRBV5-1	TRBJ1-1	NA	TRBD1